The entry below describes one TCR beta chain. Its matching antigen is unknown. Sequencing was performed with immunoSEQ multiplex PCR; in TCRdb, only in-frame clones are kept and a portion is missing. Counted here are 150,000 to 200,000 clones, approximately 91% occurring once; the ten biggest clones make up 1.6%. V shed 4 bases and J 7 bases; nucleotides not matched to a gene: 3. CDR3 length equals 12 residues. Germline values: CDR1 SQVTM, CDR2 ANQGSEA. The entry originates in a study of T cell responses to AZD1222 COVID-19 vaccine. Study context: Samples with a second dose at about 4 or about 12 weeks were pooled together. Study-wide points: Reportedly, nearly half the spike-specific TCRs target unmutated variant regions.

This TCR was recovered from an adult in good health. The sequencing used peripheral blood, collected on day 0 of AZD1222 vaccination. The gene calls are TRBV29-1 and TRBJ1-4; 7 nucleotides agree with TRBD1. CDR3 bases: TGCAGCGTTGGACAGGGACCTGAAAAACTGTTTTTT. Residues: CSVGQGPEKLFF.